This TCR beta chain was documented in a study of shared clonotypes between healthy human individuals. As for the study in general: In total, the donors were a couple of women and a few men aged 18 to 49.

Naive CD8 isolation took CD45RO-negative cells positively selected for CCR7 and excluded terminally differentiated effector memory CD45RA+ cells. The CDR3 loop spans 12 amino acids. Germline V lookup: CDR1 SGDLS, CDR2 YYNGEE. Trimming removed 2 bases at V and 11 bases at J, with 13 bases between. Points from the study as a whole: Only blood samples were collected, and tissue repertoires likely differ. When compared with the clonotypes that were shared by all four sorted-subset donors, the non-shared clonotypes turned out to have lower generation probabilities. Limitation of the genetic and exposure-history diversity represented came from the few donors.

Here immunoSEQ multiplex PCR was the method, and the copy in TCRdb shows in-frame clones only, minus some. The table lists some 1,900,000 clones, roughly 95% of them singletons. Points on this clone: What it binds is unknown.

The sequence was obtained from a young man in good health. Input material: naive CD8+ T cells sorted from blood. V and J are TRBV9 and TRBJ2-5, with a possible D match to TRBD1 (5 bases). The CDR3 sequence is CASSVTGPLQYF. The DNA for the CDR3 is TGTGCCAGCAGCGTCACAGGACCCCTACAGTACTTC.